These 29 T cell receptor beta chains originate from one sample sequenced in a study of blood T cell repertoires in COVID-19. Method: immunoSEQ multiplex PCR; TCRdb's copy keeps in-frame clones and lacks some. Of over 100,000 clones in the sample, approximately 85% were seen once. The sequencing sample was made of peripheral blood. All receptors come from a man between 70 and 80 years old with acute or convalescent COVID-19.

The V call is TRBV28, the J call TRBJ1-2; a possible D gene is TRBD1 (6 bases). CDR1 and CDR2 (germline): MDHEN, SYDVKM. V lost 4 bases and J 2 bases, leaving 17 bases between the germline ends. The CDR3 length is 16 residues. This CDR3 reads CASSSKLQGPNYGYTF. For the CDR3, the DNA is TGTGCCAGCAGTTCCAAACTACAGGGTCCCAACTATGGCTACACCTTC.

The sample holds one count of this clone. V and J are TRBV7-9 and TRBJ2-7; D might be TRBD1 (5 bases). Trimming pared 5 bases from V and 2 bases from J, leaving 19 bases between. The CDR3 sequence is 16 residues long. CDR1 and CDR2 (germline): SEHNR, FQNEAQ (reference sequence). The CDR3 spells CASSPQGVVIAYEQYF. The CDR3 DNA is TGTGCCAGCAGCCCCCAGGGCGTGGTGATTGCCTACGAGCAGTACTTC.

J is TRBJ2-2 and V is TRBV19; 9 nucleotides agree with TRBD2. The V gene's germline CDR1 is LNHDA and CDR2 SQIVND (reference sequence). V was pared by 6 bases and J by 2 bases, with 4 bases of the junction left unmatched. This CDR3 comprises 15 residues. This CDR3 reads CASRAGGPNTGELFF. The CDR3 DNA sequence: TGTGCCAGTAGAGCGGGGGGCCCCAACACCGGGGAGCTGTTTTTT.

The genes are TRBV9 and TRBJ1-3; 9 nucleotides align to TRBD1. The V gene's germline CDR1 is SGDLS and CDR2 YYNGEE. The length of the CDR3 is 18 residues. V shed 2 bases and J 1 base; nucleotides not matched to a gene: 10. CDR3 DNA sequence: TGTGCCAGCAGCGTCTCCCCCGGGACAGGGTCTTCTGGAAACACCATATATTTT. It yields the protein CASSVSPGTGSSGNTIYF. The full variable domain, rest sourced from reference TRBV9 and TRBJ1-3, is DSGVTQTPKHLITATGQRVTLRCSPRSGDLSVYWYQQSLDQGLQFLIQYYNGEERAKGNILERFSAQQFPDLHSELNLSSLELGDSALYFCASSVSPGTGSSGNTIYFGEGSWLTVV.

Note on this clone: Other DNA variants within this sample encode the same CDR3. The DNA for the CDR3 is TGCGCCAGCAGCCCTAATACAGGGGGCCCCTACGAGCAGTACTTC. Its protein product is CASSPNTGGPYEQYF. The chain couples TRBV5-1 to TRBJ2-7; TRBD1 aligns across 9 bases. The germline V gene encodes CDR1 SGHRS and CDR2 YFSETQ. V shed 4 bases and J 2 bases; nucleotides not matched to a gene: 7. The CDR3 sequence is 15 residues long.

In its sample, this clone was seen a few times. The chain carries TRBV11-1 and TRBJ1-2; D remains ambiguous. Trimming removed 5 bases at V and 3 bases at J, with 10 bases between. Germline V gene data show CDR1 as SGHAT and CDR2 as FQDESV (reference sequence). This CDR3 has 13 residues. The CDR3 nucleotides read TGTGCCAGCAGCCCTGGGAGGGACTATGGCTACACCTTC. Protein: CASSPGRDYGYTF.

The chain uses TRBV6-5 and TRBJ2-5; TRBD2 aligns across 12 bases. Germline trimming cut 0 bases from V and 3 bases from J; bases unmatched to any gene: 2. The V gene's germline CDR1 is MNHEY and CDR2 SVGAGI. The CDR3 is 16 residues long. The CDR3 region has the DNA TGTGCCAGCAGTTACTCTGCTAGCGGGAGGGAAGAGACCCAGTACTTC. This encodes CASSYSASGREETQYF.

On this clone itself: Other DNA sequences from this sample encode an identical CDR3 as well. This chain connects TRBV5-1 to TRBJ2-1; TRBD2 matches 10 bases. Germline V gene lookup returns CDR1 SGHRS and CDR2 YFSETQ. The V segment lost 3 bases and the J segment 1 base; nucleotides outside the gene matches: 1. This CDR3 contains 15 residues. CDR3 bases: TGCGCCAGCAGCTCTAGCGGGAGTTCCTACAATGAGCAGTTCTTC. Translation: CASSSSGSSYNEQFF.

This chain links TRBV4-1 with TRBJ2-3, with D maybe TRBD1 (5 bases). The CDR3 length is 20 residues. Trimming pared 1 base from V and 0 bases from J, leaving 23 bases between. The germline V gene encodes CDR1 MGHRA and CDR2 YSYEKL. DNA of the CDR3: TGCGCCAGCAGCCAAGGGGCTACCTTAATAACCCCAGGGAGCACAGATACGCAGTATTTT. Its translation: CASSQGATLITPGSTDTQYF.

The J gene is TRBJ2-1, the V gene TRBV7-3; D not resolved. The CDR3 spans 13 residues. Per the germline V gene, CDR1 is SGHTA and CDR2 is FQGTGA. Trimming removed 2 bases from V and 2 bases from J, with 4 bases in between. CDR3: CASSLSAYNEQFF. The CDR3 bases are TGTGCCAGCAGCTTATCGGCCTACAATGAGCAGTTCTTC.

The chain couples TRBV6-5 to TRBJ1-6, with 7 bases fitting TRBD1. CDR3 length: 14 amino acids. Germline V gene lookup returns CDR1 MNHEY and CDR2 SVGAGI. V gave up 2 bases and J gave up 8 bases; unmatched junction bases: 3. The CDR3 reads CASSYDQGDSPLHF. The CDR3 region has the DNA TGTGCCAGCAGTTACGACCAGGGGGATTCACCCCTCCACTTT.

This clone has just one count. The CDR3, as DNA: TGTGCCAGCAGTGAAGGACATTCGGGGGAGCAGTACTTC. This codes for CASSEGHSGEQYF. V gene TRBV6-1 combines with J gene TRBJ2-7, with D possibly TRBD2 on 5 matching bases. Trimming took off 1 base at V and 7 bases at J, with 11 bases between the two ends. This CDR3 is built from 13 residues. Germline CDR1 is MNHNS and CDR2 is SASEGT.

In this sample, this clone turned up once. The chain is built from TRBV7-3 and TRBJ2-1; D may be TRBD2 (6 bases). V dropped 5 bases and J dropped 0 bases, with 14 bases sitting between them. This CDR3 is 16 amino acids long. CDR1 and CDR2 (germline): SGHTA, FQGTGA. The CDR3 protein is CASSPSGLSSYNEQFF. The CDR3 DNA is TGTGCCAGCAGCCCCTCGGGACTGTCCTCCTACAATGAGCAGTTCTTC.

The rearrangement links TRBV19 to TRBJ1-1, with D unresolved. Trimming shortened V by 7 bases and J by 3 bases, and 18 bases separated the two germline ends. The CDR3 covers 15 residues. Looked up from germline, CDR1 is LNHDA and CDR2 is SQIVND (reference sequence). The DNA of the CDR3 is TGTGCCAGTAAAAGGCAGGAAGTATGGGACACTGAAGCTTTCTTT. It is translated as CASKRQEVWDTEAFF.

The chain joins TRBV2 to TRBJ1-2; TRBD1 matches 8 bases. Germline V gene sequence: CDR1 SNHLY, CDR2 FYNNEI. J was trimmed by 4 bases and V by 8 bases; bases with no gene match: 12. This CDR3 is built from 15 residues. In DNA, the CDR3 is TGTGCCAGCCAATCAAGGACAGGGTCGGGCTATGGCTACACCTTC. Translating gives CASQSRTGSGYGYTF. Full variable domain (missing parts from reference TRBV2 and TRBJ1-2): EPEVTQTPSHQVTQMGQEVILRCVPISNHLYFYWYRQILGQKVEFLVSFYNNEISEKSEIFDDQFSVERPDGSNFTLKIRSTKLEDSAMYFCASQSRTGSGYGYTFGSGTRLTVV.

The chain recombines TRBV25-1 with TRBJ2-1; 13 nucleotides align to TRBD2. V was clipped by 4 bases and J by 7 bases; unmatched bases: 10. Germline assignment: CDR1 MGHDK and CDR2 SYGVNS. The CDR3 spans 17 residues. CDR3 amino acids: CASSGPGLAGLLNEQFF. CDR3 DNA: TGTGCCAGCAGTGGACCGGGACTAGCGGGACTTCTTAATGAGCAGTTCTTC.

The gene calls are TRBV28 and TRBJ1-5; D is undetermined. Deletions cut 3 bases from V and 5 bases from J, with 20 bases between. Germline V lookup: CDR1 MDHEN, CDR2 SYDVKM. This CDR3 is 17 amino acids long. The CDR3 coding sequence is TGTGCCAGCAGTTTGGACGCTCGGGGAGCCCTTCATCAGCCCCAGCATTTT. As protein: CASSLDARGALHQPQHF.

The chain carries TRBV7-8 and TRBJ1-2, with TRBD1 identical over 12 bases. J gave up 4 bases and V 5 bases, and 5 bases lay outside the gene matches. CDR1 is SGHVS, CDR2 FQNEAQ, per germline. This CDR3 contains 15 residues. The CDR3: CASSQGQGASYGYTF. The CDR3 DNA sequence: TGTGCCAGCAGCCAGGGACAGGGGGCCAGCTATGGCTACACCTTC.

Here the CDR3 DNA reads TGCGCCAGCAGCTCGGCTAGCGGGAGCACAGATACGCAGTATTTT. Its protein is CASSSASGSTDTQYF. This chain connects TRBV5-1 to TRBJ2-3; 8 nucleotides line up with TRBD2. The junction had 3 bases not matched to a gene; V was cut back by 3 bases and J by 0 bases. The length of the CDR3 is 15 residues. The V gene's germline CDR1 is SGHRS and CDR2 YFSETQ.

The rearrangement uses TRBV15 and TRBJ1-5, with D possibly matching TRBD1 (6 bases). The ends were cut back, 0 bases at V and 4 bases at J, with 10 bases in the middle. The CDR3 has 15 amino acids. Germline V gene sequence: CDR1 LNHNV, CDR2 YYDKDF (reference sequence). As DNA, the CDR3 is TGTGCCACCAGCAGAGATCAGGACAGAAATCAGCCCCAGCATTTT. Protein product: CATSRDQDRNQPQHF. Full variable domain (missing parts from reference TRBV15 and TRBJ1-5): DAMVIQNPRYQVTQFGKPVTLSCSQTLNHNVMYWYQQKSSQAPKLLFHYYDKDFNNEADTPDNFQSRRPNTSFCFLDIRSPGLGDTAMYLCATSRDQDRNQPQHFGDGTRLSIL.

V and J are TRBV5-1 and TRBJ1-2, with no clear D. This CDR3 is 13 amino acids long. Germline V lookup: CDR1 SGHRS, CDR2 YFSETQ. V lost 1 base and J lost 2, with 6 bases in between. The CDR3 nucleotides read TGCGCCAGCAGCTTGAACCAGAACTATGGCTACACCTTC. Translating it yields CASSLNQNYGYTF.

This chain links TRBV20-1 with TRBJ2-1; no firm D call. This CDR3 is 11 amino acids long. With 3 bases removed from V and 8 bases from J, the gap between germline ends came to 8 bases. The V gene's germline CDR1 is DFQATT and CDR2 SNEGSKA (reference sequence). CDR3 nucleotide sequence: TGCAGTGCTAGGTCCGGTCATGAGCAGTTCTTC. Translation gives CSARSGHEQFF.

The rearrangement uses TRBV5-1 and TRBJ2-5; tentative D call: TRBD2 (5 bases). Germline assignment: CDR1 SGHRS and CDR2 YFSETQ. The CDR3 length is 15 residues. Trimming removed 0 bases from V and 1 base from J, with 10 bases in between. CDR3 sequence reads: CASSLASGSQETQYF. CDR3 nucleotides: TGCGCCAGCAGCTTGGCCTCGGGGTCCCAAGAGACCCAGTACTTC. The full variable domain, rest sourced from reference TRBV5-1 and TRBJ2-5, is KAGVTQTPRYLIKTRGQQVTLSCSPISGHRSVSWYQQTPGQGLQFLFEYFSETQRNKGNFPGRFSGRQFSNSRSEMNVSTLELGDSALYLCASSLASGSQETQYFGPGTRLLVL.

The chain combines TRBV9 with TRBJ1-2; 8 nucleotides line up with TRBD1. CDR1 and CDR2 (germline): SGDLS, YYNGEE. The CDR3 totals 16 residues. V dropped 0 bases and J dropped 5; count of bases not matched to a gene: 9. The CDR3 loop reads CASSVVSQGAGYGYTF. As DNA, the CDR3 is TGTGCCAGCAGCGTAGTTTCCCAGGGGGCGGGATATGGCTACACCTTC.

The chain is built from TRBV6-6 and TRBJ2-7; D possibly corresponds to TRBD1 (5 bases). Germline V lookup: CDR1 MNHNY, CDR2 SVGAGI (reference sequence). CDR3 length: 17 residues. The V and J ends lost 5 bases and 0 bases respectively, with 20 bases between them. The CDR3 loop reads CASSLHLDSSLSYEQYF. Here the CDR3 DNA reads TGTGCCAGCAGTCTACACTTAGACAGTTCACTCTCCTACGAGCAGTACTTC.

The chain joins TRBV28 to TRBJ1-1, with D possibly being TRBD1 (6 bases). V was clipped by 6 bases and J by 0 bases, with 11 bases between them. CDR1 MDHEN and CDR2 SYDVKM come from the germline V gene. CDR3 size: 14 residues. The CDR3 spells CASRTYRVNTEAFF. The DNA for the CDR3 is TGTGCCAGCAGAACGTACAGGGTGAACACTGAAGCTTTCTTT. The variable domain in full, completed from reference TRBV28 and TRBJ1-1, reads DVKVTQSSRYLVKRTGEKVFLECVQDMDHENMFWYRQDPGLGLRLIYFSYDVKMKEKGDIPEGYSVSREKKERFSLILESASTNQTSMYLCASRTYRVNTEAFFGQGTRLTVV.

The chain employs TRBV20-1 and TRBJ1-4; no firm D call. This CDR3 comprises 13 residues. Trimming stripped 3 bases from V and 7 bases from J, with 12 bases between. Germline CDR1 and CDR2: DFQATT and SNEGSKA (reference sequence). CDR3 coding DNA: TGCAGTGCTAGTCGGCAGGCAGGTGAAAAACTGTTTTTT. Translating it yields CSASRQAGEKLFF.

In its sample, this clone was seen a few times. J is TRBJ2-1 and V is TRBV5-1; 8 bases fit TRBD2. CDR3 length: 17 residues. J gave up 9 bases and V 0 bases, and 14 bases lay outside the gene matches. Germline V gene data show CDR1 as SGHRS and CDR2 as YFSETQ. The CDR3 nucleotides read TGCGCCAGCAGCTTGGTGGGAGCGGGAGAAATTGGTGGTGAGCAGTTCTTC. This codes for CASSLVGAGEIGGEQFF. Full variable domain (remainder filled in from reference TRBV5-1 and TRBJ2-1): KAGVTQTPRYLIKTRGQQVTLSCSPISGHRSVSWYQQTPGQGLQFLFEYFSETQRNKGNFPGRFSGRQFSNSRSEMNVSTLELGDSALYLCASSLVGAGEIGGEQFFGPGTRLTVL.

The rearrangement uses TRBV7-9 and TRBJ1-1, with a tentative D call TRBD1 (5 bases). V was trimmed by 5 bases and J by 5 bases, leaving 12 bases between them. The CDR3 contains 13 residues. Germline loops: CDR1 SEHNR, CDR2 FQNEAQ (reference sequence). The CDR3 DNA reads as TGTGCCAGCAGCCCCCAGGGTCGGACTGAAGCTTTCTTT. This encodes CASSPQGRTEAFF.